The 15 T cell receptor beta chains below were found in one sample sequenced in a study of T-cell reconstitution after alpha-beta-depleted transplantation in children (dated by TCRdb to the mid-2010s). The intended sense of this specimen's treatment or condition label: allogeneic hematopoietic cell transplantation with graft depleted of TCRalphabeta T cells and CD19 B cells. The method behind the library was PCR. The sequencer was an Illumina HiSeq 2500. To normalize quantification of the TCRbeta repertoire, the TCR libraries were built with molecular barcoding that relied on unique molecular identifiers. TCRdb itself trimmed the public reads at Q25 with fastp, ran MiXCR and retained productive beta chains. Rows are combined by CDR3 protein, so each entry shows the most common genes and DNA. The sample has 250,000 to 400,000 distinct CDR3 sequences on record, 20% to 30% of them singletons. Of the sample, approximately 11% falls within the top ten clones.

Source: PBMCs, mostly from graft donor cells, taken 180 days after TCRalphabeta/CD19-depleted stem cell transplant. These receptors came from a male patient under 18 who had a stem cell transplant for acute lymphoblastic leukemia, so the T cells may come from the graft donor.

The chain combines TRBV27 with TRBJ2-3, with D unclear. The V gene's germline CDR1 is MNHEY and CDR2 SMNVEV (reference sequence). With 4 bases removed from V and 0 bases from J, the gap between germline ends came to 5 bases. The CDR3 consists of 13 residues. The CDR3 reads CASSYSSTDTQYF. The DNA for the CDR3 is TGTGCCAGCAGTTATAGCAGCACAGATACGCAGTATTTT.

This clonotype was detected only a few times. The rearrangement links TRBV28 to TRBJ2-1, with TRBD2 matching 7 bases. Germline V gene lookup returns CDR1 MDHEN and CDR2 SYDVKM. Germline trimming cut 0 bases from V and 7 bases from J; bases unmatched to any gene: 6. CDR3 length: 15 amino acids. The CDR3 nucleotides are TGTGCCAGCAGTTTATGGCTAGCGGCAGATAATGAGCAGTTCTTC. Translating it yields CASSLWLAADNEQFF. Full variable domain (outside the CDR3, taken from reference TRBV28 and TRBJ2-1): DVKVTQSSRYLVKRTGEKVFLECVQDMDHENMFWYRQDPGLGLRLIYFSYDVKMKEKGDIPEGYSVSREKKERFSLILESASTNQTSMYLCASSLWLAADNEQFFGPGTRLTVL.

This clonotype was seen only a few times. The rearrangement links TRBV5-1 to TRBJ2-7; D may be TRBD1 (5 bases). Looked up from germline, CDR1 is SGHRS and CDR2 is YFSETQ. Deletions cut 0 bases from V and 2 bases from J, with 9 bases between. This CDR3 has 14 residues. CDR3 protein: CASSLGREAYEQYF. In DNA, the CDR3 is TGCGCCAGCAGCTTGGGCAGGGAAGCCTACGAGCAGTACTTC.

There are a few counts of this clonotype. The gene calls are TRBV5-6 and TRBJ2-7, with TRBD1 matching 8 bases. This CDR3 spans 15 amino acids. V dropped 2 bases and J dropped 6; count of bases not matched to a gene: 10. CDR1 and CDR2 from the germline V gene are SGHDT and YYEEEE. CDR3 sequence: CASSLQGGHPREQYF. The CDR3 DNA reads as TGTGCCAGCAGCTTACAGGGGGGTCATCCACGCGAGCAGTACTTC.

The table lists this clonotype with a few counts. V usage is TRBV3-1 and J usage is TRBJ2-5; D remains unclear. This CDR3 comprises 14 residues. Germline V lookup: CDR1 LGHDT, CDR2 YNNKEL (reference sequence). V shed 0 bases and J shed 6 bases, with 11 bases lying between them. Written as DNA, the CDR3 is TGTGCCAGCAGCCAAGATCTGGGTAAGAAGACCCAGTACTTC. It specifies CASSQDLGKKTQYF.

Concerning this clonotype: The junction shows a germline mismatch at one end, possibly a read error. The chain has TRBV10-3 and TRBJ2-4; 9 bases align to TRBD2. Germline V gene data show CDR1 as ENHRY and CDR2 as SYGVKD. This CDR3 has 13 amino acids. The CDR3 loop is CAVSGGSGGNKYF. In nucleotides, the CDR3 is TGTGCCGTCAGTGGAGGGAGCGGGGGGAATAAGTACTTC.

The genes are TRBV20-1 and TRBJ2-7, with D perhaps matching TRBD1 (6 bases). Trimming pared 7 bases from V and 5 bases from J, leaving 15 bases between. The CDR3 consists of 12 residues. CDR1 is DFQATT and CDR2 is SNEGSKA in the germline V gene (reference sequence). The CDR3: CSVCTGFHEQYF. CDR3 nucleotides: TGCAGTGTGTGCACAGGGTTCCACGAGCAGTACTTC.

The chain links TRBV2 to TRBJ2-5, with 9 bases identical to TRBD2. The J segment lost 1 base and the V segment lost 6 bases, leaving 6 bases of the junction unmatched. This CDR3 has 15 residues. The V gene's germline CDR1 is SNHLY and CDR2 FYNNEI. This CDR3 reads CASSRTSVSQETQYF. DNA for the CDR3: TGTGCCAGCAGCCGGACTAGCGTCTCCCAAGAGACCCAGTACTTC.

The chain is built from TRBV5-1 and TRBJ1-4, with D perhaps TRBD1 (5 bases). V was cut by 0 bases and J by 10 bases, with 16 bases left in between. Germline loops: CDR1 SGHRS, CDR2 YFSETQ. This CDR3 region has 15 residues. CDR3 DNA sequence: TGCGCCAGCAGCTTGGAGGCAGGGATAAGCGGAAAACTGTTTTTT. It specifies CASSLEAGISGKLFF.

This clonotype came up a few times. This chain uses TRBV7-7 with TRBJ2-5; D is ambiguous. The CDR3 has 15 residues. Germline lookup yields CDR1 SSHAT and CDR2 FNYEAQ (reference sequence). V lost 5 bases and J 4 bases, leaving 17 bases between the germline ends. Here the CDR3 reads CASSQFSFGRETQYF. As DNA, the CDR3 is TGTGCCAGCAGCCAATTCTCGTTTGGTCGAGAGACCCAGTACTTC.

This clonotype has only a few counts. The J gene is TRBJ1-2, the V gene TRBV11-3; no firm D call. Trimming pared 5 bases from V and 1 base from J, leaving 8 bases between. Germline values: CDR1 SGHNT, CDR2 YENEEA. This CDR3 has 13 amino acids. The CDR3 protein is CASSPGFNYGYTF. Written as DNA, the CDR3 is TGTGCCAGCAGCCCCGGATTTAACTATGGCTACACCTTC.

This chain links TRBV5-1 with TRBJ1-2, with 10 nucleotides matching TRBD1. J lost 4 bases, V lost 2 bases, and 8 bases had no gene match. Germline CDR1 and CDR2: SGHRS and YFSETQ. The CDR3 is 16 residues long. CDR3 sequence (DNA): TGCGCCAGCAGCTTCGGGACAGGGGCGGTCCTCTATGGCTACACCTTC. Its translation: CASSFGTGAVLYGYTF.

The chain links TRBV20-1 to TRBJ1-4, with 11 bases matching TRBD1. Per germline, CDR1 DFQATT and CDR2 SNEGSKA (reference sequence). Trimming removed 4 bases from V and 6 bases from J; junction bases left unmatched: 7. The length of the CDR3 is 15 residues. CDR3 amino acids: CSATDRGRADEKLFF. The CDR3 nucleotides read TGCAGTGCTACGGACAGGGGGCGCGCGGATGAAAAACTGTTTTTT.

Only a few counts were recorded for this clonotype. The CDR3 nucleotides are TGTGCCAGCAGCCCCAGGGCAGCTCGAACAGATACGCAGTATTTT. Encoded protein: CASSPRAARTDTQYF. The chain employs TRBV6-1 and TRBJ2-3, with D perhaps TRBD1 (5 bases). Per germline, CDR1 MNHNS and CDR2 SASEGT. The CDR3 sequence is 15 residues long. The ends were cut back, 6 bases at V and 3 bases at J, with 16 bases in the middle.

This clonotype turned up a few times. The chain uses TRBV10-3 and TRBJ2-7; D is uncertain. Germline lookup yields CDR1 ENHRY and CDR2 SYGVKD. V lost 3 bases to trimming and J lost 2 bases, with 8 bases between them. The CDR3 consists of 13 residues. This CDR3 is CAISENSAYEQYF. The CDR3 bases are TGTGCCATCAGTGAAAACAGTGCCTACGAGCAGTACTTC.